Each of the 26 T cell receptor beta chains below was sequenced from the same sample in a study of CD8+CD57+ T cells in acquired aplastic anemia (dated by TCRdb to 2017 to 2018). The sequencer was an Illumina HiSeq 2000. Genomic DNA served as template for TCR beta VDJ combination and CDR3 sequence profiling. TCRdb applied fastp at Q25 and MiXCR to the public reads, then kept only in-frame beta chains. Rows merge per CDR3 protein into single entries with the most common DNA and genes. The sample includes roughly 150,000 distinct CDR3 sequences, with roughly 48% observed a single time. The ten largest clones represent 1.1% of the sample. The sequencing sample was made of sorted CD4+, CD8+, or CD8+CD57+ T cells (not recorded which) from PBMCs. The receptors derive from a human donor in good health.

This clonotype was observed many times. J is TRBJ1-2 and V is TRBV11-1, with D tentatively TRBD1 (6 bases). With 5 bases removed from V and 7 bases from J, the gap between germline ends came to 14 bases. The germline CDR1 and CDR2 sequences are SGHAT and FQDESV (reference sequence). The CDR3 consists of 13 residues. Here the CDR3 DNA reads TGTGCCAGCAGCCTAACAGGGTCTACTGGCTACACCTTC. It specifies CASSLTGSTGYTF.

This clonotype was observed many times. This rearrangement joins TRBV12-3 or TRBV12-4 to TRBJ1-1; no reliable D call. V gave up 7 bases and J gave up 0 bases, with 12 bases separating them. This CDR3 comprises 14 residues. In DNA, the CDR3 is TGTGCCAGCAACTACGGCAGATTGAACACTGAAGCTTTCTTT. Its translation is CASNYGRLNTEAFF.

This clonotype came up a few times. This rearrangement joins TRBV4-2 to TRBJ2-5; D gene uncertain. CDR1 LGHNA and CDR2 YNFKEQ come from the germline V gene. This CDR3 contains 16 residues. Between the trimmed V and J ends, which lost 4 bases and 2 bases, there was a span of 17 bases. The CDR3 DNA follows: TGTGCCAGCAGCCCTACGTCGGGTAGGGAACAAGAGACCCAGTACTTC. It translates to CASSPTSGREQETQYF.

The CDR3, as DNA: TGCGCCAGCACTCCAAGGACTAGCGGGCCTGTCTCCTACGAGCAGTACTTC. Translated, it gives CASTPRTSGPVSYEQYF. J is TRBJ2-7 and V is TRBV5-1; 11 nucleotides align to TRBD2. Germline V lookup: CDR1 SGHRS, CDR2 YFSETQ. The CDR3 has 17 amino acids. Trimming at V came to 6 bases and at J to 0 bases, leaving 11 bases not matched to a gene.

This clonotype was seen ten or more times. V gene TRBV5-8 combines with J gene TRBJ2-5; D might be TRBD1 (5 bases). The ends were cut back, 2 bases at V and 5 bases at J, with 16 bases in the middle. CDR3 size: 15 residues. Germline V gives CDR1 SGHTS, CDR2 YDEGEE. The CDR3 DNA follows: TGTGCCAGCAGCTTAGCTGGGGCAGGGTGGGAGACCCAGTACTTC. It yields the protein CASSLAGAGWETQYF.

This chain links TRBV28 with TRBJ2-1; TRBD2 matches at 7 bases. CDR1 and CDR2 (germline): MDHEN, SYDVKM. The CDR3 spans 15 residues. The ends lost 6 bases at V and 1 base at J; junction bases unmatched: 6. CDR3 bases: TGTGCCAGCAGCCATCTAGCGGCATCCTACAATGAGCAGTTCTTC. Protein: CASSHLAASYNEQFF. Combining the CDR3 with reference TRBV28 and TRBJ2-1 gives the whole variable domain DVKVTQSSRYLVKRTGEKVFLECVQDMDHENMFWYRQDPGLGLRLIYFSYDVKMKEKGDIPEGYSVSREKKERFSLILESASTNQTSMYLCASSHLAASYNEQFFGPGTRLTVL.

This clonotype showed up just a few times. The V and J genes are TRBV2 and TRBJ2-4; D may be TRBD1 or TRBD2 (5 bases each). Germline CDR1 and CDR2: SNHLY and FYNNEI. The V end lost 4 bases, the J end lost 0 bases, and 19 bases lay between the germline ends. The CDR3 has 18 amino acids. Here the CDR3 reads CASSGRRGRELAKNIQYF. The CDR3 DNA reads TGTGCCAGCAGTGGTCGAAGGGGAAGGGAGTTAGCCAAAAACATTCAGTACTTC.

This clonotype was counted many times. This rearrangement joins TRBV6-4 to TRBJ2-1; D could derive from TRBD1 or TRBD2 (5 bases each). This CDR3 comprises 13 residues. From germline, CDR1 is MRHNA and CDR2 SNTAGT. Trimming pared 1 base from V and 8 bases from J, leaving 9 bases between. CDR3 DNA sequence: TGTGCCAGCAGTGACTTAAGAGGGGATGAGCAGTTCTTC. Amino acids: CASSDLRGDEQFF.

The chain couples TRBV9 to TRBJ2-7; TRBD1 might be the D (5 bases). The CDR3 totals 14 residues. The germline gives CDR1 SGDLS, CDR2 YYNGEE. V shed 4 bases and J shed 2 bases, with 13 bases lying between them. The CDR3 spells CASSRDSVPYEQYF. CDR3 in DNA: TGTGCCAGCAGCAGAGACAGCGTGCCCTACGAGCAGTACTTC.

This clonotype appeared many times. This chain uses TRBV11-2 with TRBJ1-2; 8 nucleotides match TRBD1. The CDR3 contains 19 residues. Germline V CDR1 and CDR2: SGHAT, FQNNGV. V dropped 4 bases and J dropped 0; count of bases not matched to a gene: 16. This CDR3 reads CASSSSNRQGALSNYGYTF. CDR3 DNA: TGTGCCAGCAGCTCCTCCAACCGGCAGGGGGCCCTCTCTAACTATGGCTACACCTTC.

This clonotype appeared many times. The V gene is TRBV30, the J gene TRBJ2-7; unclear D gene. Germline-derived CDR1 and CDR2 are GTSNPN and SVGIG (reference sequence). V lost 3 bases to trimming and J lost 4 bases, with 10 bases between them. The CDR3 covers 12 residues. DNA of the CDR3: TGTGCCTGGAGGAAGGGCGCTTACGAGCAGTACTTC. It encodes CAWRKGAYEQYF.

This clonotype has at least ten counts. The chain uses TRBV20-1 and TRBJ1-1, with D unresolved. The CDR3 consists of 11 residues. CDR1 is DFQATT, CDR2 SNEGSKA, per germline (reference sequence). Trimming pared 6 bases from V and 3 bases from J, leaving 8 bases between. The CDR3 protein is CSAEEYTEAFF. DNA for the CDR3: TGCAGTGCCGAGGAGTACACTGAAGCTTTCTTT.

The rearrangement joins TRBV25-1 to TRBJ2-7; D not certain. V was pared by 5 bases and J by 4 bases, with 27 bases between. The CDR3 consists of 18 residues. Germline V lookup: CDR1 MGHDK, CDR2 SYGVNS. The DNA of the CDR3 is TGTGCCAGCAGTTCCTACTCCTTTAGTTATCCCCCACTATACGAGCAGTACTTC. This translates into CASSSYSFSYPPLYEQYF.

The gene calls are TRBV12-3 or TRBV12-4 and TRBJ1-2; a possible D gene is TRBD1 (6 bases). The CDR3 spans 11 residues. Trimming stripped 4 bases from V and 6 bases from J, with 6 bases between. This chain's CDR3 is CASSYRDGYTF. CDR3 in DNA: TGTGCCAGCAGTTACAGGGATGGCTACACCTTC.

V is TRBV7-9 and J is TRBJ2-3; 7 bases map to TRBD2. Germline assignment: CDR1 SEHNR and CDR2 FQNEAQ (reference sequence). The CDR3 runs to 14 residues. V shed 7 bases and J 0 bases; nucleotides not matched to a gene: 4. DNA of the CDR3: TGTGCCAGCAAGGCGGGGGAGAGCACAGATACGCAGTATTTT. The encoded protein is CASKAGESTDTQYF.

The genes are TRBV20-1 and TRBJ1-2; the match to TRBD1 covers 9 bases. This CDR3 region has 13 residues. Trimming at V came to 5 bases and at J to 8 bases, leaving 9 bases not matched to a gene. Germline lookup yields CDR1 DFQATT and CDR2 SNEGSKA (reference sequence). The CDR3 loop is CSASRDREAGYTF. For the CDR3, the DNA is TGCAGTGCTTCCCGGGACAGGGAAGCGGGCTACACCTTC.

This clonotype turned up a few times. V is TRBV18 and J is TRBJ1-5, with 8 bases identical to TRBD1. The CDR3 is 14 amino acids. Per germline, CDR1 KGHSH and CDR2 LQKENI. Losses at the gene ends were 4 bases for V and 7 bases for J; bases not matched to a gene: 6. The CDR3: CASSQGQGVQPQHF. The CDR3 DNA reads as TGTGCCAGCTCACAAGGACAGGGCGTGCAGCCCCAGCATTTT.

CDR3 bases: TGCAGCGTTGGACTAGCGGGCGTTAATACCTACGAGCAGTACTTC. Its protein is CSVGLAGVNTYEQYF. The chain links TRBV29-1 to TRBJ2-7; TRBD2 agrees at 10 bases. The CDR3 is 15 amino acids. Germline lookup yields CDR1 SQVTM and CDR2 ANQGSEA. The J segment lost 2 bases and the V segment lost 4 bases, leaving 8 bases of the junction unmatched.

This clonotype was counted at least ten times. The rearrangement joins TRBV6-2 or TRBV6-3 to TRBJ2-7, with TRBD1 as a possible D gene (6 bases). Trimming shortened V by 4 bases and J by 0 bases, and 10 bases separated the two germline ends. Looked up from germline, CDR1 is MNHEY and CDR2 is SVGEGT. This CDR3 has 14 amino acids. The CDR3 bases are TGTGCCAGCAGTTTGACAGGTACCTCCTACGAGCAGTACTTC. It yields the protein CASSLTGTSYEQYF.

The J gene is TRBJ2-7, the V gene TRBV20-1; 7 nucleotides line up with TRBD1. The CDR3 covers 13 residues. CDR1 and CDR2 (germline): DFQATT, SNEGSKA (reference sequence). J lost 3 bases, V lost 3 bases, and 5 bases had no gene match. The CDR3 coding sequence is TGCAGTGCTAGGGGGACAGTTAGCTACGAGCAGTACTTC. It is translated as CSARGTVSYEQYF.

This clonotype was recorded many times. J is TRBJ1-5 and V is TRBV2; D is unresolved. CDR1 and CDR2 (germline): SNHLY, FYNNEI. Trimming cost V 7 bases and J 2 bases, with 15 bases left between them. There are 15 residues in the CDR3. CDR3 loop: CASTSGIIGNQPQHF. The CDR3 bases are TGTGCCAGCACATCGGGGATAATAGGCAATCAGCCCCAGCATTTT.

This chain connects TRBV19 to TRBJ1-1; D call uncertain. CDR1 is LNHDA, CDR2 SQIVND, per germline (reference sequence). V lost 2 bases to trimming and J lost 1 base, with 5 bases between them. CDR3 length: 13 amino acids. In DNA, the CDR3 is TGTGCCAGTAGTATATTGCGGAACACTGAAGCTTTCTTT. The encoded protein is CASSILRNTEAFF. The entire variable domain, with the rest obtained from reference TRBV19 and TRBJ1-1, is as follows: DGGITQSPKYLFRKEGQNVTLSCEQNLNHDAMYWYRQDPGQGLRLIYYSQIVNDFQKGDIAEGYSVSREKKESFPLTVTSAQKNPTAFYLCASSILRNTEAFFGQGTRLTVV.

This clonotype appeared many times. The rearrangement joins TRBV7-9 to TRBJ2-2; D gene ambiguous. Germline values: CDR1 SEHNR, CDR2 FQNEAQ (reference sequence). The CDR3 extends over 11 amino acids. V lost 6 bases, J lost 7 bases, and 6 bases lay in between. This CDR3 is CASRLSGELFF. CDR3 sequence (DNA): TGTGCCAGCAGGCTTAGCGGGGAGCTGTTTTTT.

This clonotype has at least ten counts. The chain carries TRBV11-2 and TRBJ1-5, with a tentative D call TRBD1 (6 bases). V lost 1 base to trimming and J lost 7 bases, with 20 bases between them. The CDR3 is made up of 17 amino acids. Germline V lookup: CDR1 SGHAT, CDR2 FQNNGV. The CDR3 DNA reads as TGTGCCAGCAGCTTAGGCCCAGGGGTGAATTTAATGCAGCCCCAGCATTTT. The encoded protein is CASSLGPGVNLMQPQHF.

The chain couples TRBV15 to TRBJ1-5; perhaps TRBD1 as D (6 bases). CDR1 and CDR2 (germline): LNHNV, YYDKDF (reference sequence). V dropped 3 bases and J dropped 4 bases, with 10 bases sitting between them. The CDR3 is 14 amino acids. The CDR3 region has the DNA TGTGCCACCAGCAGGGGAGGGGGAAATCAGCCCCAGCATTTT. Its translation is CATSRGGGNQPQHF.

Details on this clonotype: The germline gene is not matched at one end of the junction; a read error may be the cause. The chain links TRBV19 to TRBJ2-1; D ambiguous. The CDR3 has 13 amino acids. CDR1 and CDR2 from the germline V gene are LNHDA and SQIVND (reference sequence). CDR3 in DNA: TGTGCCAGTAGTATAGTCCTCAACAATGAGCAGTTCTTT. Encoded protein: CASSIVLNNEQFF.